This T cell receptor beta chain emerged from a study of T cells in localized non-small cell lung cancer. Points from the study as a whole: Uninvolved adjacent lung had the highest recorded T cell clonality, with tumor below it. The appearance of a median 57 of the top 100 tumor clones was seen in adjacent lung. Only one tumor region was sequenced, so heterogeneity remains possible.

Samples of adjacent lung lacking atypia were obtained no closer than 2 cm to the tumor margin. Data came from immunoSEQ multiplex PCR; TCRdb stores just in-frame clones and leaves some out. Of around 2,000 clones listed, roughly 30% are singletons. To note about this clone: Its antigen is as yet unknown.

CDR1 is LNHDA and CDR2 is SQIVND in the germline V gene (reference sequence). V lost 6 bases and J lost 0, with 15 bases in between. The CDR3 totals 16 residues. The rearrangement joins TRBV19 to TRBJ1-5, with a tentative D call TRBD1 (6 bases). This receptor was obtained from a man aged 35-75 years with stage I lung adenocarcinoma. This specimen consisted of normal lung tissue next to the tumor, obtained before any cancer treatment. In DNA form, the CDR3 reads TGTGCCAGTAGCGCCCGGACAGCCGTTAGCAATCAGCCCCAGCATTTT. Translated: CASSARTAVSNQPQHF.